This is a list of T cell receptor beta chains from one sample in a study of blood T cell repertoires in COVID-19. Produced via immunoSEQ multiplex PCR; TCRdb's table is partial and in-frame only. The repertoire holds approximately 270,000 clones, with approximately 90% as singletons. The sequenced sample was peripheral blood. The source of these receptors is a woman aged 30 to 39 with COVID-19, enrolled during active disease. Both conserved end residues are part of each CDR3. D genes are given only for firm matches.

V gene: TRBV5-5
D gene: TRBD1
CDR3 protein: CASSFPAGGADTEAFF

V gene: TRBV10-1
D gene: TRBD1
CDR3 protein: CASSESGTDPDTQYF

V gene: TRBV3-1/TRBV3-2
D gene: .
CDR3 protein: CASSRGHHEQYF

V gene: TRBV29-1
D gene: TRBD1
CDR3 protein: CSVETGGTRNTEAFF

V gene: TRBV6-2/TRBV6-3
D gene: .
CDR3 protein: CASSYSISTEAFF

V gene: TRBV5-1
D gene: .
CDR3 protein: CASSLVQGPAYGYTF

V gene: TRBV6-5
D gene: .
CDR3 protein: CASSYSGAWQPQHF

V gene: TRBV6-6
D gene: .
CDR3 protein: CASRPGEGVEAFF

V gene: TRBV19
D gene: .
CDR3 protein: CASSSGNQPQHF

V gene: TRBV11-2
D gene: TRBD1
CDR3 protein: CASSLGSTGAGANVLTF

V gene: TRBV9
D gene: TRBD1
CDR3 protein: CASSVAPGQGAAGELFF